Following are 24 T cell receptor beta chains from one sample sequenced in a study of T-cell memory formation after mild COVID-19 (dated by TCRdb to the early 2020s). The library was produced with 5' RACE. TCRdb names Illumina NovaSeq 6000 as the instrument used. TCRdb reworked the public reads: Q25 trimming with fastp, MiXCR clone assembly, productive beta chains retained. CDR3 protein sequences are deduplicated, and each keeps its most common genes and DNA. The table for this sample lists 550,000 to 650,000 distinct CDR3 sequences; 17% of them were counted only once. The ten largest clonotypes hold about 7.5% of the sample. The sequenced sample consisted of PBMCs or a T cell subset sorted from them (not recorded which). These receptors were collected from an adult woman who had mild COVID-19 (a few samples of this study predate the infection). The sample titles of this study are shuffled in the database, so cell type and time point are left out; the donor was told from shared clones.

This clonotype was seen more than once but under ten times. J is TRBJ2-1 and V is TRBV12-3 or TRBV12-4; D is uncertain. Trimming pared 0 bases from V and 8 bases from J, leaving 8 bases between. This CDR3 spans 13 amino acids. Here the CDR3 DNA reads TGTGCCAGCAGTTTAGCCCGGGTAGATGAGCAGTTCTTC. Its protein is CASSLARVDEQFF.

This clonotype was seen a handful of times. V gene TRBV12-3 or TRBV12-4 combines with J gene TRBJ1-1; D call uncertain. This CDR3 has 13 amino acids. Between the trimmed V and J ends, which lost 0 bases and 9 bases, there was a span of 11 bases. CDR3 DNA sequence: TGTGCCAGCAGTTTAGCCGTTTGGGGAAAAGCTTTCTTT. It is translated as CASSLAVWGKAFF.

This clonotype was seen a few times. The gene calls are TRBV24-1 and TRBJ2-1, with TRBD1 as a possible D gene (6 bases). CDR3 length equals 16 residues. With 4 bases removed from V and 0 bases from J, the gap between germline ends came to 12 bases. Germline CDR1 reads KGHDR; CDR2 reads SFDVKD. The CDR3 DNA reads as TGTGCCACCAGTGACCGAAACAGGGTCTCCTACAATGAGCAGTTCTTC. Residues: CATSDRNRVSYNEQFF.

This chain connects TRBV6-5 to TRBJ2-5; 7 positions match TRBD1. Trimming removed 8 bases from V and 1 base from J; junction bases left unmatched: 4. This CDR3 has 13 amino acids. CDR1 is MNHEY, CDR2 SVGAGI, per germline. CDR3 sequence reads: CASGGQAQETQYF. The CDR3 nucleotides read TGTGCCAGCGGTGGACAGGCCCAAGAGACCCAGTACTTC.

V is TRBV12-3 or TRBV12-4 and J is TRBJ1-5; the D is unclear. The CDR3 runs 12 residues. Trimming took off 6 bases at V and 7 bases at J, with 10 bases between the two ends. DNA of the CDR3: TGTGCCAGCAGAACCGTGGGCCAGCCCCAGCATTTT. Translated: CASRTVGQPQHF.

CDR3 in amino acids: CASSLWTSGSGTDTQYF. The DNA of the CDR3 is TGTGCCAGCAGCCTCTGGACTAGCGGGAGCGGCACAGATACGCAGTATTTT. The chain has TRBV3-1 and TRBJ2-3, with TRBD2 identical over 13 bases. The V gene's germline CDR1 is LGHDT and CDR2 YNNKEL (reference sequence). V trimming: 4 bases; J trimming: 1 base; junction bases outside the gene matches: 5. CDR3 length equals 17 residues.

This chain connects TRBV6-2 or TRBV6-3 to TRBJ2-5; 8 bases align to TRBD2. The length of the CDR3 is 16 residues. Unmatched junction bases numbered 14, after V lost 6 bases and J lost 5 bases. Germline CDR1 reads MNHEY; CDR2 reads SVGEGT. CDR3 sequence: CASSTGLAKIRETQYF. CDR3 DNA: TGTGCCAGCAGCACCGGACTAGCTAAAATCCGTGAGACCCAGTACTTC.

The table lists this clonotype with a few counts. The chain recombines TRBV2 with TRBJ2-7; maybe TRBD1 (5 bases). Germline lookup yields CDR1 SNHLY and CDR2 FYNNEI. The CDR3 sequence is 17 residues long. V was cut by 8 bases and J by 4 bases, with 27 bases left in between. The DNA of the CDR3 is TGTGCCAGCGCCCTCTCCGTTGCCCAGGGTTTTCAGTACGAGCAGTACTTC. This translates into CASALSVAQGFQYEQYF.

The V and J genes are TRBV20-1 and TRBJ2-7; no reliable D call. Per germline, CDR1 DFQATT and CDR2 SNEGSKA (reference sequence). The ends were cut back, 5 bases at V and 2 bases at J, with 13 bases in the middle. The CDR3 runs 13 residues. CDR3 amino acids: CSAGKTATYEQYF. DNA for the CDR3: TGCAGTGCTGGGAAAACAGCTACCTACGAGCAGTACTTC.

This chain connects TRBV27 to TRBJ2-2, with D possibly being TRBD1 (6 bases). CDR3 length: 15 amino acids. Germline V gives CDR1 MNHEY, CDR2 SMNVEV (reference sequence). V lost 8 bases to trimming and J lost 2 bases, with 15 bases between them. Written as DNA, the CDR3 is TGTGCCAGCCGCTCAGACAGGAGTAACACCGGGGAGCTGTTTTTT. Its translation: CASRSDRSNTGELFF.

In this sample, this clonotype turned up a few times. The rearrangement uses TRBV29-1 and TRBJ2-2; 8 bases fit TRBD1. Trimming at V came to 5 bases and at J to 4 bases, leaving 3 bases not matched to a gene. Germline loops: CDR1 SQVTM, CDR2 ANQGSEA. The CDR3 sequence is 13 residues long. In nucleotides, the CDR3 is TGCAGCGTTAGGCAGGGGGCCACCGGGGAGCTGTTTTTT. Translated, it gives CSVRQGATGELFF.

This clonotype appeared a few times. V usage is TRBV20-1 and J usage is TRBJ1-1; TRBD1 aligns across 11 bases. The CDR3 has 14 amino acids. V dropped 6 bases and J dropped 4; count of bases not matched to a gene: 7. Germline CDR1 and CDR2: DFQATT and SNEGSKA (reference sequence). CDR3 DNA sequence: TGCAGTGCGGCCCCCGGGACAGGGGGCACTGAAGCTTTCTTT. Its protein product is CSAAPGTGGTEAFF.

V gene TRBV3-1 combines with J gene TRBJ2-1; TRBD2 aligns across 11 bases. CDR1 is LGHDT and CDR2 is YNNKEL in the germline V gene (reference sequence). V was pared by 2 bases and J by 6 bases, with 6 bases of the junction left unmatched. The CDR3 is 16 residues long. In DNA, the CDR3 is TGTGCCAGCAGCCAAAATCCCGGGACTAGCGGCAATGAGCAGTTCTTC. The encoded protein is CASSQNPGTSGNEQFF.

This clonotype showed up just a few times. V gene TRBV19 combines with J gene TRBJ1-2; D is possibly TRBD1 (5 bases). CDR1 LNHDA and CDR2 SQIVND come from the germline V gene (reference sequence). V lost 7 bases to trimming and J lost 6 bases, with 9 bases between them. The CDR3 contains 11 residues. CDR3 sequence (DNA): TGTGCCAGTAATGGAGGGGATGGCTACACCTTC. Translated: CASNGGDGYTF. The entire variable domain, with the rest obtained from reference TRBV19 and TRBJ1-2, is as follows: DGGITQSPKYLFRKEGQNVTLSCEQNLNHDAMYWYRQDPGQGLRLIYYSQIVNDFQKGDIAEGYSVSREKKESFPLTVTSAQKNPTAFYLCASNGGDGYTFGSGTRLTVV.

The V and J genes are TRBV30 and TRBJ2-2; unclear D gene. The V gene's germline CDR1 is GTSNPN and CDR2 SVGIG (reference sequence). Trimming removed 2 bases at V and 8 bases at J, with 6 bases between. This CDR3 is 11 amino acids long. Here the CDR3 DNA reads TGTGCCTGGAGTCCGCAGGGGGAGCTGTTTTTT. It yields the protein CAWSPQGELFF.

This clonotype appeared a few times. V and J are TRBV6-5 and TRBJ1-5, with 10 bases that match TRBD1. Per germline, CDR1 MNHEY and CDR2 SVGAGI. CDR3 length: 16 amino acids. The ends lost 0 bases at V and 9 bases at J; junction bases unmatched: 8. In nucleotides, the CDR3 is TGTGCCAGCAGTTACTCGGGTCCGGGACAGGGGATGCCCCAGCATTTT. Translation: CASSYSGPGQGMPQHF.

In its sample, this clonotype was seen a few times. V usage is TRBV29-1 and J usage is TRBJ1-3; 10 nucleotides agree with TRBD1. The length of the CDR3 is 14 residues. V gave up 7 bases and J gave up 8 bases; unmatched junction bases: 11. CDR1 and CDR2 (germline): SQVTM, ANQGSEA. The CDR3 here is CSAAGTGVRDTIYF. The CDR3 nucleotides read TGCAGCGCCGCCGGGACAGGGGTTCGGGACACCATATATTTT.

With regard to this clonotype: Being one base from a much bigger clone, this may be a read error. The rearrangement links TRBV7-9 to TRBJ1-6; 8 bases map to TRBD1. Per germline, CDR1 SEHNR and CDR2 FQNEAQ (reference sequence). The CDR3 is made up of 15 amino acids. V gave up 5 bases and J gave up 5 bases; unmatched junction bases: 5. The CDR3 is CASSPWTGNNSPLHF. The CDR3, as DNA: TGTGCCAGCAGCCCCTGGACAGGGAATAATTCACCCCTCCACTTT.

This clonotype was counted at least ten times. As DNA, the CDR3 is TGTGCCAGCAGTGAAGCGGGTTCGGGACTAGGGGCGAACACCGGGGAGCTGTTTTTT. This gives the protein CASSEAGSGLGANTGELFF. The chain has TRBV6-1 and TRBJ2-2, with 8 positions matching TRBD2. Germline V gene lookup returns CDR1 MNHNS and CDR2 SASEGT. This CDR3 has 19 residues. Trimming took 0 bases from V and 0 from J; bases not matched to a gene: 9.

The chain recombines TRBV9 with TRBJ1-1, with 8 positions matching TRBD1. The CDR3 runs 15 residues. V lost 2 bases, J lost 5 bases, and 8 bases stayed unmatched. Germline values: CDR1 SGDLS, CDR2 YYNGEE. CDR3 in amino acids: CASSVQGASNTEAFF. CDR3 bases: TGTGCCAGCAGCGTGCAGGGGGCGTCTAATACTGAAGCTTTCTTT.

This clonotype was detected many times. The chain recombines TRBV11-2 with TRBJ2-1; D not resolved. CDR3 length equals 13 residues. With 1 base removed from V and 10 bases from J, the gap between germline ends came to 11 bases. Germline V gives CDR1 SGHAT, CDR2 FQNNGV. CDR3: CASSLAPGMEQFF. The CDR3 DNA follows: TGTGCCAGCAGCTTAGCGCCGGGCATGGAGCAGTTCTTC. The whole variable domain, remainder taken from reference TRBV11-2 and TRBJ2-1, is EAGVAQSPRYKIIEKRQSVAFWCNPISGHATLYWYQQILGQGPKLLIQFQNNGVVDDSQLPKDRFSAERLKGVDSTLKIQPAKLEDSAVYLCASSLAPGMEQFFGPGTRLTVL.

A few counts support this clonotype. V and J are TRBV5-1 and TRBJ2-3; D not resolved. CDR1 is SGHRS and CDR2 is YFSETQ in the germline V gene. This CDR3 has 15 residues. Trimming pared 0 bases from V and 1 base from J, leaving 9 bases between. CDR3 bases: TGCGCCAGCAGCTTGGGCCTCTCAGGCACAGATACGCAGTATTTT. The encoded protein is CASSLGLSGTDTQYF. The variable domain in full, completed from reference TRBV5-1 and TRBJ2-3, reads KAGVTQTPRYLIKTRGQQVTLSCSPISGHRSVSWYQQTPGQGLQFLFEYFSETQRNKGNFPGRFSGRQFSNSRSEMNVSTLELGDSALYLCASSLGLSGTDTQYFGPGTRLTVL.

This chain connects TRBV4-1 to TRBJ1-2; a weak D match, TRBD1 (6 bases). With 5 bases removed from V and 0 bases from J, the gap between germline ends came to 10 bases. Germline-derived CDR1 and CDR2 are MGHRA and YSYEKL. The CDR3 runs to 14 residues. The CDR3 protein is CASSKGQTNYGYTF. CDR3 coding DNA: TGCGCCAGCAGCAAGGGACAAACTAACTATGGCTACACCTTC.

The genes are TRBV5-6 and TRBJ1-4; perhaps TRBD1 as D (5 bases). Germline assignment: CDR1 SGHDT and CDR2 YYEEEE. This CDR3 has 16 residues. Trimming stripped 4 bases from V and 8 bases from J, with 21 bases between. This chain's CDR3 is CASSGLSGPMREKLFF. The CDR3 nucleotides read TGTGCCAGCAGCGGATTATCGGGGCCGATGCGGGAAAAACTGTTTTTT. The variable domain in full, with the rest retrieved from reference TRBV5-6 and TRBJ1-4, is DAGVTQSPTHLIKTRGQQVTLRCSPKSGHDTVSWYQQALGQGPQFIFQYYEEEERQRGNFPDRFSGHQFPNYSSELNVNALLLGDSALYLCASSGLSGPMREKLFFGSGTQLSVL.